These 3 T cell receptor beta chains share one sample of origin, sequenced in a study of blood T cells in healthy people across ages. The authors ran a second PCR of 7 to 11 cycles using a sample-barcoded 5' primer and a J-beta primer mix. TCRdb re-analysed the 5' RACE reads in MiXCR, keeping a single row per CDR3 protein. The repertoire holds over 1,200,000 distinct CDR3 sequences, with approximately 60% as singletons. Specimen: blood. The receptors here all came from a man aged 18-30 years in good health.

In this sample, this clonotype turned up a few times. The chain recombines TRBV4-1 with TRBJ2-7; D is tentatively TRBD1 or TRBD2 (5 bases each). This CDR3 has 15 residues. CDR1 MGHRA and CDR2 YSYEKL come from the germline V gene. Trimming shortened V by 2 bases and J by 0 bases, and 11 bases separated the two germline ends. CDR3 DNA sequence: TGCGCCAGCAGCCAATCCCCAGGGAGCTCCTACGAGCAGTACTTC. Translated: CASSQSPGSSYEQYF.

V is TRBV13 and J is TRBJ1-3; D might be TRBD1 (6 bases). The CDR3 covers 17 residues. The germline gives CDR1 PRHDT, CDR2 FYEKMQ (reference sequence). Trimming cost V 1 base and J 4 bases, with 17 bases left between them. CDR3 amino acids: CASSLVGGRTLGNTIYF. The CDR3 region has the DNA TGTGCCAGCAGCTTAGTTGGGGGCCGCACTTTGGGAAACACCATATATTTT.

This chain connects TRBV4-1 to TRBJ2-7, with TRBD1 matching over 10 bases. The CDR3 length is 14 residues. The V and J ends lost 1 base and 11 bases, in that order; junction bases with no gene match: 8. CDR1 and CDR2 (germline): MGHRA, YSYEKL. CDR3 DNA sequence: TGCGCCAGCAGCCAAGTCCCCGGGACAGGGGACGAGTACTTC. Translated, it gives CASSQVPGTGDEYF.